This T cell receptor (beta chain) derives from a study of OX40 agonist ivuxolimab in advanced cancers. Study results and limitations: At 0.1 to 3.0 mg/kg and by week 6, CD4+ and CD8+ T cells in the blood had expanded clonally. Patients who responded partially at 0.1-3.0 mg/kg showed clonal expansion ranking among the lowest. Certain nonresponders likewise exhibited a low normalized T-cell clonal expansion.

With regard to this clone: Its antigen is still unknown.

The germline CDR1 and CDR2 sequences are MDHEN and SYDVKM. The CDR3 has 14 residues. V was cut by 6 bases and J by 0 bases, with 11 bases left in between. Method: immunoSEQ multiplex PCR; TCRdb's copy keeps in-frame clones and lacks some. The sample lists more than 95,000 clones, roughly 92% occurring once. The source was CD4+ or CD8+ T cells sorted from blood, collected in a trial of the OX40 agonist ivuxolimab. The rearrangement joins TRBV28 to TRBJ1-1, with a weak D call TRBD1 (6 bases). The sequence came from an adult with an advanced solid tumor such as melanoma, head and neck, liver or kidney cancer. CDR3 in amino acids: CASRRDTLNTEAFF. CDR3 in DNA: TGTGCCAGCAGACGGGACACCTTGAACACTGAAGCTTTCTTT.